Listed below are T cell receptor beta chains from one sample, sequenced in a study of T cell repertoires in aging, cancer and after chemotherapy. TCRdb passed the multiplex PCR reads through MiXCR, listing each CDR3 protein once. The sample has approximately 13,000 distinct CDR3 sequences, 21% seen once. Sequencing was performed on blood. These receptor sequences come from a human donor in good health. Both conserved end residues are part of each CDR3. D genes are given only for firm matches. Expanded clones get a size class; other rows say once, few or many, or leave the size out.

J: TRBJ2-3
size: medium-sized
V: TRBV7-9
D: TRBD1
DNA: TGTGCCAGCAGCGACCTGAAACAGGGGGCTGAAGGGAATACGCAGTATTTT
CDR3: CASSDLKQGAEGNTQYF

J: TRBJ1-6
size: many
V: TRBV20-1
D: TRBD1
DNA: TGCAGTGCTCGGGAGGCAGGGGGGTTTAATTCACCCCTCCACTTT
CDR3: CSAREAGGFNSPLHF

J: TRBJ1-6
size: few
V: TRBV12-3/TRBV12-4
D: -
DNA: TGTGCCAGCAGTTTACAAGGGACGGGGAATTCACCCCTCCACTTT
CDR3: CASSLQGTGNSPLHF

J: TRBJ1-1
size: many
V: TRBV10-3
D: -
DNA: TGTGCCATCAGGACCTATATGAACACTGAAGCTTTCTTT
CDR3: CAIRTYMNTEAFF

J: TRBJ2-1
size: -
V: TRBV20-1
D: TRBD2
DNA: TGCAGTGCTAGAGATTTTCTAGCGGCCAGCGATTTAGATGAGCAGTTCTTC
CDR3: CSARDFLAASDLDEQFF

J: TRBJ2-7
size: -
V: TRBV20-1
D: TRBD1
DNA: TGCAGTGCTAGCCCGGGACAGGCTGACTACGAGCAGTACTTC
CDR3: CSASPGQADYEQYF

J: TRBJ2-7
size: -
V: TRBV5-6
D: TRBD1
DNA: TGTGCCAGCAGCCCGACGGACAGGGGCTACGAGCAGTACTTC
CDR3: CASSPTDRGYEQYF

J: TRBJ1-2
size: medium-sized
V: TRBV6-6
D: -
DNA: TGTGCCAGCAGTCCAAGGACAGCTAACTATGGCTACACCTTC
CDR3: CASSPRTANYGYTF

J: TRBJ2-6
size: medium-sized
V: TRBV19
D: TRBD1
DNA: TGTGCCAGCCAGTCTGGGGCAGGGGGTTCTCTCTCTGGGGCCAACGTCCTGACTTTC
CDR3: CASQSGAGGSLSGANVLTF

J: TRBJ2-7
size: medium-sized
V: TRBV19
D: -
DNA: TGTGCCAGTAGTAAAGGTCGCAGCCCTAACATAATGTACGAGCAGTACTTC
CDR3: CASSKGRSPNIMYEQYF

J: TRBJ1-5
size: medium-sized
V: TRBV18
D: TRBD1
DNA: TGTGCCAGCGGGGGACAGGGCGATCAGCCCCAGCATTTT
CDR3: CASGGQGDQPQHF

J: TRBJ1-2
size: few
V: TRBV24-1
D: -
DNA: TGTGCCACCAGTGAAACCCAGTTCCGCGGGGACTATGGCTACACCTTC
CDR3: CATSETQFRGDYGYTF

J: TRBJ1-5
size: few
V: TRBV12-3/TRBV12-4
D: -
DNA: TGTGCCAGCAGTGAGATGAAGGGACCTTATCAGCCCCAGCATTTT
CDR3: CASSEMKGPYQPQHF

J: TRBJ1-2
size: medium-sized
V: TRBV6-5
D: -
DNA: TGTGCCAGCAGGGACAACTATGGCTACACCTTC
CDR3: CASRDNYGYTF

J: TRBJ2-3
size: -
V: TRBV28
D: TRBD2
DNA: TGTGCCAGCAAAAGCGGGGGGGCAGGGACAGATACGCAGTATTTT
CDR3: CASKSGGAGTDTQYF

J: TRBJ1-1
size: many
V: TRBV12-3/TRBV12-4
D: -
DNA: TGTGCCAGCAGTTTTGGGGGAGGGGGGAACACTGAAGCTTTCTTT
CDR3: CASSFGGGGNTEAFF

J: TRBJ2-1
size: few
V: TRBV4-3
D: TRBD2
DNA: TGCGCCAGCAGCCTAATGGGACTAGCGGGGCGGAATGAGCAGTTCTTC
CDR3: CASSLMGLAGRNEQFF

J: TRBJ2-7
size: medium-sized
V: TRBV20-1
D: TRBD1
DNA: TGCAGTGCCAAAAAGGACAGGGGGCTTTACGAGCAGTACTTC
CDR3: CSAKKDRGLYEQYF

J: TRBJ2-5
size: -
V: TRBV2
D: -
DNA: TGTGCCAGCAGTTCCATCCAGGAGACCCAGTACTTC
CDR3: CASSSIQETQYF

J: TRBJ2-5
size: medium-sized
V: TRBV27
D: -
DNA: TGTGCCAGCATGGGCGAGACCCAGTACTTC
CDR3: CASMGETQYF

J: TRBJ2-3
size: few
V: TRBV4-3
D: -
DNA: TGCGCCAGCAGCCAAGAGGACACTAGCACAGATACGCAGTATTTT
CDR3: CASSQEDTSTDTQYF

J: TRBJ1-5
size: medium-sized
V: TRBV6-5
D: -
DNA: TGTGCCAGCAGTTACTCTATCCGCCAGCCCCAGCATTTT
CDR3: CASSYSIRQPQHF

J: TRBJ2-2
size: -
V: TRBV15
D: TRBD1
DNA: TGTGCCACCAGCAGAGATCTACAGGGGGCGACTGGGGAGCTGTTTTTT
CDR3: CATSRDLQGATGELFF

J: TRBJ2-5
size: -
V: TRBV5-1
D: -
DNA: TGCGCCAGCAGCTTGGAGGGAATGGGTCAAGGGGAGACCCAGTACTTC
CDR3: CASSLEGMGQGETQYF

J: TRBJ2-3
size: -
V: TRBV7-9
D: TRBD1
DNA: TGTGCCAGCAGCTTCCTAGGGGGCCCCACAGATACGCAGTATTTT
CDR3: CASSFLGGPTDTQYF

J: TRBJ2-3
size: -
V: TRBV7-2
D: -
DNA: TGTGCCAGCAGCCGGCAGTTCACAGAAACGCAGTATTTT
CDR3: CASSRQFTETQYF

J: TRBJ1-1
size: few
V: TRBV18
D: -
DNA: TGTGCCAGCTCACCTTCATACCAGAACACTGAAGCTTTCTTT
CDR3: CASSPSYQNTEAFF

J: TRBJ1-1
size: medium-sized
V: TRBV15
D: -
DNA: TGTGCCACCAGCAGAGAGGGCGGGATGAACACTGAAGCTTTCTTT
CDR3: CATSREGGMNTEAFF

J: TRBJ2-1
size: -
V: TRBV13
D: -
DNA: TGTGCCAGCAGCCTAGACAATGAGCAGTTCTTC
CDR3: CASSLDNEQFF

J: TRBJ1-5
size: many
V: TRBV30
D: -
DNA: TGTGCCTGGAGTTCAATTTCGGGCAATCAGCCCCAGCATTTT
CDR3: CAWSSISGNQPQHF

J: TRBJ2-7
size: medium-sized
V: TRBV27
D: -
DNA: TGTGCCAGCAGCCCCCAGTTAGACTACGAGCAGTACTTC
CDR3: CASSPQLDYEQYF

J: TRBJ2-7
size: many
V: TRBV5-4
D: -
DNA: TGTGCCAGCAGCTCCTACAGGGACGGGAACGAGCAGTACTTC
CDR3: CASSSYRDGNEQYF

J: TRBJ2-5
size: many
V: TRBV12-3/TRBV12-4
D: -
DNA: TGTGCCAGCAAGGGAAAGGTCGGGGGCCAAGAGACCCAGTACTTC
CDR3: CASKGKVGGQETQYF

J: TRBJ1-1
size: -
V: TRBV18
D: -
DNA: TGTGCCAGCTCCCTAGGGGGATCTGACACTGAAGCTTTCTTT
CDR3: CASSLGGSDTEAFF

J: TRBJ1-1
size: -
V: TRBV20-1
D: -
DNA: TGCAGTGCTAGAGCGGGAGAACTGAACACTGAAGCTTTCTTT
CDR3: CSARAGELNTEAFF

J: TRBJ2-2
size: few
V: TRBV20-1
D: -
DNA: TGCAGTGCGGCGCCCAACAGGGTCACGAACACCGGGGAGCTGTTTTTT
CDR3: CSAAPNRVTNTGELFF

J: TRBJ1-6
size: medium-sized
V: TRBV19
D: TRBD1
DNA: TGTGCCAGTAGAGGGACAGGGGAAGGGTCACCCCTCCACTTT
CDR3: CASRGTGEGSPLHF

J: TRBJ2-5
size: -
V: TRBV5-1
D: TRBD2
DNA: TGCGCCAGCAGCTTGAGGACTAGCGGGGGGGCCGCGGACCAGTACTTC
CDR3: CASSLRTSGGAADQYF

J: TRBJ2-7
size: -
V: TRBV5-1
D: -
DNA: TGTGCCAGAAGCTTGGAAAACAGGGACCCATACGAGCAGTACTTC
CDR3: CARSLENRDPYEQYF

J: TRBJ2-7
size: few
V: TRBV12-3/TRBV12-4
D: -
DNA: TGTGCCAGCAGTAAGACAGAGTACGAGCAGTACTTC
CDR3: CASSKTEYEQYF

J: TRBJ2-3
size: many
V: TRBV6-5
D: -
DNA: TGTGCCAGCAGTGACTGGCGATTGCAGTATTTT
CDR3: CASSDWRLQYF

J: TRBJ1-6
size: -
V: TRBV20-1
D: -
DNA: TGCAGTGCTAGAGAGAATCGCGGGGACGCGGGGAATTCACCCCTCCACTTT
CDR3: CSARENRGDAGNSPLHF

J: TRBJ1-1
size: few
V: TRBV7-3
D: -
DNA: TGTGCCAGCAGCCTTTCCGGGACACTTATGAACACTGAAGCTTTCTTT
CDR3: CASSLSGTLMNTEAFF

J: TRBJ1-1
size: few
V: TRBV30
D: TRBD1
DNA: TGTGCCTGGGCAGGGGGTAATGAAGCTTTCTTT
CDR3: CAWAGGNEAFF

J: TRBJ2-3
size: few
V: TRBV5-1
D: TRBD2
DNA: TGCGCCACTAGCGGGGGGGTATCAGATACGCAGTATTTT
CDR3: CATSGGVSDTQYF

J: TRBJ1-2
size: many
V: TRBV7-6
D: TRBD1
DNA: TGTGCCAGCAGCGCAGGACAGGGATATGGCTACACCTTC
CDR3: CASSAGQGYGYTF

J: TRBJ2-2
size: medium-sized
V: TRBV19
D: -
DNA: TGTGCCAGTAGTACCTCCTGGGCCCGAAGTGGATATTCCGGGGAGCTGTTTTTT
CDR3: CASSTSWARSGYSGELFF

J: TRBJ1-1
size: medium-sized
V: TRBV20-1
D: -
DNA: TGCAGTGCTACCGACAGACCGAACACTGAAGCTTTCTTT
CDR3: CSATDRPNTEAFF

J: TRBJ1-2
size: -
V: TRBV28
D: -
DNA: TGTGCCAGCAGTTATTGGGCCGCGATGCTCCTCCGGGAGTATGGCTACACCTTC
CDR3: CASSYWAAMLLREYGYTF

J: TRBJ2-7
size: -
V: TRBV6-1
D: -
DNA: TGTGCCAGCAGTGAAGGAATTGGTTCCGAGCAGTACTTC
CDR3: CASSEGIGSEQYF

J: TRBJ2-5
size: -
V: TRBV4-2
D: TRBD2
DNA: TGTGCCAGCAGCCAAGAAGGTAGCGGGGGGCAAGAGACCCAGTACTTC
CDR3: CASSQEGSGGQETQYF